These 7 T cell receptor beta chains originate from one sample sequenced in a study of response to subunit inactivated influenza vaccine. From the RT-PCR reads, TCRdb called clonotypes with MiXCR, one entry per CDR3 protein. The table includes around 190,000 distinct CDR3 sequences, about 15% detected once. The source material was CD8+ T cells sorted from PBMCs, sampled more than 4 days after vaccination. Every receptor here comes from a man aged 45-60 years who received an inactivated influenza vaccine.

This clonotype was seen only a few times. The gene calls are TRBV9 and TRBJ2-2, with D maybe TRBD2 (6 bases). Germline CDR1 is SGDLS and CDR2 is YYNGEE. V lost 6 bases, J lost 4 bases, and 10 bases lay in between. The CDR3 loop spans 13 amino acids. The CDR3 reads CASNGGVTGELFF. For the CDR3, the DNA is TGTGCCAGCAATGGCGGGGTCACCGGGGAGCTGTTTTTT.

This clonotype was picked up many times. V and J are TRBV11-2 and TRBJ2-7, with D possibly matching TRBD2 (5 bases). V was pared by 2 bases and J by 3 bases, with 11 bases between. The CDR3 is 14 amino acids. Germline-derived CDR1 and CDR2 are SGHAT and FQNNGV. CDR3 nucleotides: TGTGCCAGCAGCTTATGGTCCGGGGTCTACGAGCAGTACTTC. Translating gives CASSLWSGVYEQYF.

In its sample, this clonotype was seen a few times. One end of the junction is discordant with germline, which a read error may explain. The chain has TRBV20-1 and TRBJ2-1, with TRBD2 matching 10 bases. Germline lookup yields CDR1 DFQATT and CDR2 SNEGSKA (reference sequence). CDR3 size: 18 residues. The CDR3 sequence is CCARDEVWSGGARNEQFF. The CDR3 DNA is TGCTGTGCTAGAGATGAGGTGTGGAGCGGGGGGGCCCGCAATGAGCAGTTCTTC.

The chain has TRBV7-9 and TRBJ2-1, with D unresolved. V gave up 1 base and J gave up 1 base, with 2 bases separating them. Germline values: CDR1 SEHNR, CDR2 FQNEAQ (reference sequence). The length of the CDR3 is 13 residues. The CDR3 reads CASSLESYNEQFF. The CDR3 DNA follows: TGTGCCAGCAGCTTAGAGTCCTACAATGAGCAGTTCTTC.

This clonotype was seen only a few times. This chain joins TRBV6-2 or TRBV6-3 and TRBJ2-1, with D perhaps given as TRBD1 or TRBD2 (5 bases each). Trimming stripped 8 bases from V and 6 bases from J, with 14 bases between. Germline values: CDR1 MNHEY, CDR2 SVGEGT. The CDR3 has 13 amino acids. The CDR3 nucleotides are TGTGCCAGCGGACCGGGACCGCGCAATGAGCAGTTCTTC. Protein product: CASGPGPRNEQFF.

V gene TRBV11-1 combines with J gene TRBJ2-3; 12 bases map to TRBD2. In germline, CDR1 is SGHAT, CDR2 FQDESV (reference sequence). CDR3 size: 19 residues. V lost 5 bases and J lost 1; bases outside the gene matches: 13. CDR3 in DNA: TGTGCCAGCAGCCCAAACCCAGGGGCTAGCGGGGGGGGCACAGATACGCAGTATTTT. Amino acid sequence: CASSPNPGASGGGTDTQYF.

This clonotype was found a few times. The chain combines TRBV29-1 with TRBJ2-5; the D gene is possibly TRBD2 (7 bases). CDR3 length: 14 amino acids. The ends were cut back, 1 base at V and 1 base at J, with 10 bases in the middle. CDR1 is SQVTM and CDR2 is ANQGSEA in the germline V gene. The CDR3 is CSVEGAGAQETQYF. In nucleotides, the CDR3 is TGCAGCGTTGAAGGGGCGGGGGCCCAAGAGACCCAGTACTTC.